A selection of T cell receptor beta chains follows, all from one sample in a study of early T cells in non-severe SARS-CoV-2 infection. TCRdb used MiXCR to reprocess the 5' RACE reads, holding one entry per CDR3 protein. This table holds fewer than 80,000 distinct CDR3 sequences, roughly a tenth found once. The sample comprised whole blood. Receptors were obtained from an adult who was a healthcare worker with PCR-confirmed SARS-CoV-2 infection or an uninfected control (not recorded which). The CDR3 runs from the conserved cysteine through the conserved F or W. Each record gives: D gene, clone size, J gene, V gene, CDR3 DNA, CDR3 protein. A D gene is named only where the DNA matches it firmly. Only part of the rows carry a size: once, few, many, or a class if the clone is expanded.

>-|-|TRBJ1-1|TRBV2
TGTGCCAGCAGTGAGGCTCGAATGAACACTGAAGCTTTCTTT
CASSEARMNTEAFF
>-|-|TRBJ1-1|TRBV14
TGTGCCAGCAGCCATCACACTGAAGCTTTCTTT
CASSHHTEAFF
>TRBD1|few|TRBJ1-1|TRBV2
TGTGCCAGCAGTCAACAGGGGGCTAGGAGCACTGAAGCTTTCTTT
CASSQQGARSTEAFF
>-|many|TRBJ2-1|TRBV13
TGTGCCAGCAGCTTAGTATTAACCCCCAATGAGCAGTTCTTC
CASSLVLTPNEQFF
>-|few|TRBJ1-6|TRBV19
TGTGCCAGTACGTTTCGCCCCGGGACACCCCTCCACTTT
CASTFRPGTPLHF
>-|-|TRBJ2-7|TRBV2
TGTGCCAGCAGTGAAATCCCGGGCGGAAACTACGAGCAGTACTTC
CASSEIPGGNYEQYF
>TRBD1|-|TRBJ1-1|TRBV5-5
TGTGCCAGCAGCTCGCTAAGGACAGGGGGCGGCACTGAAGCTTTCTTT
CASSSLRTGGGTEAFF
>-|many|TRBJ2-1|TRBV4-2
TGTGCCAGCAGCCGCAGGGACGGATGGAATGAGCAGTTCTTC
CASSRRDGWNEQFF
>-|-|TRBJ1-4|TRBV5-1
TGCGCCAGCAGCTTGGGACAGTATAATGAAAAACTGTTTTTT
CASSLGQYNEKLFF
>-|-|TRBJ1-1|TRBV11-2
TGTGCCAGCAGCCACATTGGGGGGACGGGGGCTTTCTTT
CASSHIGGTGAFF
>-|few|TRBJ2-7|TRBV7-9
TGTGCCAGCAGCCGCACCCAGGGGCGGGAGCTCGAGCAGTACTTC
CASSRTQGRELEQYF
>TRBD2|-|TRBJ2-1|TRBV20-1
TGCAGTGCTAGAGGGGGACTACGGACTAGCGATTACCTAAATGAGCAGTTCTTC
CSARGGLRTSDYLNEQFF
>-|few|TRBJ2-7|TRBV2
TGTGCCAGCAGCAGTGGGGCTTCTAATGCCTACGAGCAGTACTTC
CASSSGASNAYEQYF
>TRBD2|many|TRBJ2-7|TRBV12-3/TRBV12-4
TGTGCCAGCAGTTTACGTCTAGCGGGTTACGAGCAGTACTTC
CASSLRLAGYEQYF
>-|many|TRBJ1-5|TRBV15
TGTGCCACCAGTAAAAGTTTCACGGGGAATCAGCCCCAGCATTTT
CATSKSFTGNQPQHF
>TRBD2|-|TRBJ2-2|TRBV5-4
TGTGCCAGCAGAACTAGCGGGAGGGCCGTCACCGGGGAGCTGTTTTTT
CASRTSGRAVTGELFF
>TRBD2|-|TRBJ2-3|TRBV7-9
TGTGCCAGCAGCTTAAGCTATGGCGGGAGACTAGATACGCAGTATTTT
CASSLSYGGRLDTQYF
>-|-|TRBJ2-2|TRBV7-7
TGTGCCAGCAGCAAGACCAGAGGGACATCGAACACCGGGGAGCTGTTTTTT
CASSKTRGTSNTGELFF
>-|few|TRBJ1-4|TRBV6-5
TGTGCCAGCAATGCGGCCGTGGAGAGTAAAAAACTGTTTTTT
CASNAAVESKKLFF
>-|-|TRBJ2-2|TRBV7-3
TGTGCCAGCAGCCCGGGACTTCAGAACACCGGGGAGCTGTTTTTT
CASSPGLQNTGELFF
>TRBD2|many|TRBJ2-7|TRBV20-1
TGCAGTGCTAGAGATCTCCTAGCGGGGGTATCCTACGAGCAGTACTTC
CSARDLLAGVSYEQYF
>TRBD2|few|TRBJ2-1|TRBV11-2
TGTGCCAGCAGCTTCCCAGCGGGAGGACACTCCTACAATGAGCAGTTCTTC
CASSFPAGGHSYNEQFF
>-|-|TRBJ2-7|TRBV2
TGTGCCAGCAGTACGGCGGCCAACAGACCCTCCTACGAGCAGTACTTC
CASSTAANRPSYEQYF
>-|-|TRBJ2-3|TRBV10-3
TGTGCCACGGAGGGAGCCGAAAGCACAGATACGCAGTATTTT
CATEGAESTDTQYF
>TRBD1|few|TRBJ1-2|TRBV18
TGTGCCAGCTCACAAAACGGACAGGGTACTGGCTACACCTTC
CASSQNGQGTGYTF
>TRBD2|-|TRBJ2-3|TRBV4-2
TGTGCCAGCAGCCAAGATCGGGGGGGAGTTGGTACAGATACGCAGTATTTT
CASSQDRGGVGTDTQYF
>TRBD2|many|TRBJ2-1|TRBV29-1
TGCAGCGTTGCCGGGGGGGATGAGCAGTTCTTC
CSVAGGDEQFF
>TRBD1|many|TRBJ1-3|TRBV7-6
TGTGCCAGCAGCCCCGGGACAGGGGGCGGTTACACCATATATTTT
CASSPGTGGGYTIYF
>-|-|TRBJ2-7|TRBV7-2
TGTGCCAGCAGCGCCCCGACAGGCTACAAGCAGTACTTC
CASSAPTGYKQYF
>TRBD1|many|TRBJ2-1|TRBV6-2/TRBV6-3
TGTGCCAGCAGTTACTCTGTTGTGTTAGGGGGCGCGGGTCTTGGCAATGAGCAGTTCTTC
CASSYSVVLGGAGLGNEQFF
>-|-|TRBJ2-3|TRBV11-2
TGTGCCAGCAGCTTACTGGGGGCAGATACGCAGTATTTT
CASSLLGADTQYF
>-|few|TRBJ2-3|TRBV4-1
TGCGCCAGCAGAGGGCCGACAGATACGCAGTATTTT
CASRGPTDTQYF
>-|many|TRBJ2-3|TRBV7-8
TGTGCCAGCAGCTTAGCGGCCGGAGATACGCAGTATTTT
CASSLAAGDTQYF
>-|many|TRBJ1-1|TRBV5-6
TGTGCCAGCAGGGCGGATTTGAACACTGAAGCTTTCTTT
CASRADLNTEAFF
>-|many|TRBJ2-1|TRBV10-2
TGCGCCAGCAGTGTTAGCGGCTCCTTCAATGAGCAGTTCTTC
CASSVSGSFNEQFF
>TRBD1|many|TRBJ1-4|TRBV5-1
TGCGCCAGCAGCTTGAACCAGGGGGAACAAAAACTGTTTTTT
CASSLNQGEQKLFF
>TRBD2|many|TRBJ2-3|TRBV6-6
TGTGCCAGCAGTTCCGTTAGCGGGGGGTCAGATACGCAGTATTTT
CASSSVSGGSDTQYF
>-|once|TRBJ2-1|TRBV5-1
TGCGCCAGCAGCCCAGGGAACGACAATGAGCAGTTCTTC
CASSPGNDNEQFF
>TRBD1|-|TRBJ1-2|TRBV7-2
TGTGCCAGCAGCTTAGGAAATCCAGGGGGCGCTGATGGCTACACCTTC
CASSLGNPGGADGYTF
>TRBD1|-|TRBJ2-7|TRBV4-3
TGCGCCAGCAGCCAAGATGTTCGCACAGGGGGCCCCCGACCTCGGCAGTACTTC
CASSQDVRTGGPRPRQYF
>-|few|TRBJ2-1|TRBV2
TGTGCCAGCAGTCGTGACCACTACAATGAGCAGTTCTTC
CASSRDHYNEQFF
>-|many|TRBJ2-1|TRBV29-1
TGCAGCGTGGAGAGGGGAAAGGAGCAGTTCTTC
CSVERGKEQFF
>-|many|TRBJ1-5|TRBV21-1
TGTGCCAGCACCAAAGGGGGGCCTCAGCCCCAGCATTTT
CASTKGGPQPQHF
>TRBD2|few|TRBJ2-7|TRBV20-1
TGCAGTGCTCAGGGACTAGCGGGAGGGCCTAGGGTCGAGCAGTACTTC
CSAQGLAGGPRVEQYF
>TRBD2|-|TRBJ2-7|TRBV20-1
TGCAGTGCTAGACCTACCGAAGCGGGAGGACTCTACGAGCAGTACTTC
CSARPTEAGGLYEQYF
>-|-|TRBJ2-3|TRBV3-1
TGTGCCAGCAGCCTCCGGGGACACGCCACAGATACGCAGTATTTT
CASSLRGHATDTQYF
>-|few|TRBJ1-6|TRBV7-2
TGTGCCAGCAGCTTAGTAACTCACTCCTATAATTCACCCCTCCACTTT
CASSLVTHSYNSPLHF
>-|-|TRBJ1-3|TRBV29-1
TGCAGCGTTGAGGACACCAACACCATATATTTT
CSVEDTNTIYF
>-|few|TRBJ2-1|TRBV20-1
TGCAGTGCTAGTACTGGGGCTGACAATGAGCAGTTCTTC
CSASTGADNEQFF
>TRBD2|many|TRBJ2-1|TRBV20-1
TGCAGTGCTAGTCCCTTTGAACTAGCGGGGGCTTACAATGAGCAGTTCTTC
CSASPFELAGAYNEQFF
>-|few|TRBJ2-1|TRBV20-1
TGCAGTGCTAGAGATGGCAGCAGCTCCTACAATGAGCAGTTCTTC
CSARDGSSSYNEQFF
>TRBD2|-|TRBJ2-2|TRBV11-2
TGTGCCAGCAGCACTCTTTCTCTAGCGGGCGGGGAGCTGTTTTTT
CASSTLSLAGGELFF
>-|few|TRBJ2-3|TRBV29-1
TGCAGCGTTCAACGGACAGATACGCAGTATTTT
CSVQRTDTQYF
>-|many|TRBJ2-2|TRBV3-1
TGTGCCAGCAGCCAGTCTGAGGCCGGGGAGCTGTTTTTT
CASSQSEAGELFF
>-|many|TRBJ2-7|TRBV10-3
TGTGCCATCAGCTTAGCGGCCTCCTACGAGCAGTACTTC
CAISLAASYEQYF
>-|few|TRBJ2-7|TRBV9
TGTGCCAGCAGCGTAGCTACGGGCTACGAGCAGTACTTC
CASSVATGYEQYF
>TRBD2|few|TRBJ2-1|TRBV6-2/TRBV6-3
TGTGCCAGCAGTTACCCCCCGCTAGCGGGAAACAATGAGCAGTTCTTC
CASSYPPLAGNNEQFF
>-|few|TRBJ1-2|TRBV9
TGTGCCAGCAGCGACGACACAACCTACACCTTC
CASSDDTTYTF
>-|many|TRBJ1-5|TRBV30
TGTGCCTGGAGTGCGGGGAATCAGCCCCAGCATTTT
CAWSAGNQPQHF